This paragraph covers one T cell receptor (beta chain) sequence. The entry originates in a study of blood T cell repertoires in COVID-19. Study-wide background: Italy, Spain and the United States were the sources of the convalescent and acute COVID-19 samples. Sample material is recorded as cDNA or gDNA derived from T cells, B-cell-depleted T cells, or PBMCs.

The CDR3 consists of 13 residues. Germline V gene data show CDR1 as SGHRS and CDR2 as YFSETQ. V dropped 4 bases and J dropped 7; count of bases not matched to a gene: 3. Study processing details: Quantification of nucleated cells was approximated via reference gene primer amplification. Here immunoSEQ multiplex PCR was the method, and the copy in TCRdb shows in-frame clones only, minus some. V and J calls and clone size are given by that table; D and trimming were obtained from the DNA. The repertoire holds 200,000 or so clones, with approximately 80% as singletons. What was sequenced was peripheral blood. The clonotype originates from a woman older than 75 with acute or convalescent COVID-19. The rearrangement joins TRBV5-1 to TRBJ2-1, with 9 bases that match TRBD1. The chain's CDR3 is CASSRDRENEQFF. CDR3 DNA sequence: TGCGCCAGCAGCCGGGACAGGGAAAATGAGCAGTTCTTC.